The 14 T cell receptor beta chains below all came from one sample that was sequenced in a study of T cells in Graves' hyperthyroidism and ophthalmopathy. Amplified TCR beta CDR3 regions came from RNA transcripts. Primed by the HTBI set, a first-round RT-PCR was run on the TCR CDR3. A single record per CDR3 protein comes from TCRdb applying MiXCR to the multiplex PCR reads. The table has some 440,000 distinct CDR3 sequences, approximately 14% seen once. Sequencing input: blood. These receptors all come from a woman in her late teens or twenties with Graves' hyperthyroidism.

This clonotype was recorded a few times. The chain joins TRBV12-3 or TRBV12-4 to TRBJ2-2; 9 bases are shared with TRBD2. The CDR3 runs to 17 residues. Unmatched junction bases numbered 13, after V lost 7 bases and J lost 4 bases. CDR3 DNA: TGTGCCAGCACGACACGGGCGGGGGGGCACGGCACCGGGGAGCTGTTTTTT. Translated: CASTTRAGGHGTGELFF.

Of note for this clonotype: A much bigger clone sits one base away, suggesting this may be a read error. The chain combines TRBV2 with TRBJ2-1; 7 bases are a match to TRBD2. J lost 4 bases, V lost 10 bases, and 13 bases had no gene match. The CDR3 has 15 residues. Germline CDR1 reads SNHLY; CDR2 reads FYNNEI. The CDR3 reads CATAREQLPYNEQFF. CDR3 in DNA: TGTGCCACCGCGCGGGAGCAACTTCCATACAATGAGCAGTTCTTC.

This clonotype was seen only a few times. The V call is TRBV13, the J call TRBJ2-7, with TRBD1 matching 10 bases. The ends lost 0 bases at V and 4 bases at J; junction bases unmatched: 6. CDR3 length equals 16 residues. The germline gives CDR1 PRHDT, CDR2 FYEKMQ (reference sequence). The CDR3 coding sequence is TGTGCCAGCAGCTTAGGTCGGGACAGGGGTTCATACGAGCAGTACTTC. Residues: CASSLGRDRGSYEQYF. Filled out from reference TRBV13 and TRBJ2-7, the complete variable domain reads AAGVIQSPRHLIKEKRETATLKCYPIPRHDTVYWYQQGPGQDPQFLISFYEKMQSDKGSIPDRFSAQQFSDYHSELNMSSLELGDSALYFCASSLGRDRGSYEQYFGPGTRLTVT.

This chain joins TRBV24-1 and TRBJ2-2; the D call may be TRBD1 or TRBD2 (5 bases each). Germline values: CDR1 KGHDR, CDR2 SFDVKD. CDR3 length: 16 amino acids. V was trimmed by 3 bases and J by 0 bases, leaving 10 bases between them. The chain's CDR3 is CATSDRGVANTGELFF. CDR3 DNA sequence: TGTGCCACCAGTGATCGAGGGGTTGCGAACACCGGGGAGCTGTTTTTT.

A note on this clonotype: Being one base from a much bigger clone, this may be a read error. The chain carries TRBV20-1 and TRBJ2-7; 8 bases map to TRBD1. The CDR3 has 13 amino acids. Germline-derived CDR1 and CDR2 are DFQATT and SNEGSKA (reference sequence). J gave up 6 bases and V 6 bases, and 10 bases lay outside the gene matches. CDR3 nucleotide sequence: TGCAGTGCCGCGCAGGGGGCTCCGTGCGAGCAGTACTTC. It translates to CSAAQGAPCEQYF.

The gene calls are TRBV20-1 and TRBJ2-1, with 10 bases lining up with TRBD2. Trimming took 5 bases from V and 7 from J; bases not matched to a gene: 8. Looked up from germline, CDR1 is DFQATT and CDR2 is SNEGSKA (reference sequence). This CDR3 contains 14 residues. The CDR3 DNA reads TGCAGTGCTCGGAGCGGGAGGGCCAGGAATGAGCAGTTCTTC. Protein product: CSARSGRARNEQFF.

This sequence joins TRBV10-1 and TRBJ1-1; D call uncertain. The CDR3 spans 13 residues. Germline lookup yields CDR1 WNHNN and CDR2 SYGVQD (reference sequence). V lost 3 bases and J 6 bases, leaving 11 bases between the germline ends. The CDR3 loop reads CASSDRGWAEAFF. In nucleotides, the CDR3 is TGCGCCAGCAGTGACCGGGGTTGGGCTGAAGCTTTCTTT.

The chain is built from TRBV10-3 and TRBJ1-2; 9 nucleotides agree with TRBD1. V was clipped by 5 bases and J by 5 bases; unmatched bases: 3. Germline values: CDR1 ENHRY, CDR2 SYGVKD. This CDR3 region has 13 residues. CDR3 amino acids: CAISRQGGYGYTF. The CDR3 coding sequence is TGTGCCATCAGTAGACAGGGGGGGTATGGCTACACCTTC.

This clonotype was seen a handful of times. This chain joins TRBV10-1 and TRBJ2-1; D unclear. Germline V CDR1 and CDR2: WNHNN, SYGVQD (reference sequence). The CDR3 runs 11 residues. The V end was cut by 11 bases, the J end by 13 bases, with 18 bases between. The CDR3 region is CAPPGVGFQFF. As DNA, the CDR3 is TGCGCCCCTCCGGGCGTTGGATTTCAGTTCTTC.

This clonotype was observed many times. The chain has TRBV3-1 and TRBJ2-5, with no clear D. Deletions cut 0 bases from V and 4 bases from J, with 18 bases between. The CDR3 is 17 residues long. In germline, CDR1 is LGHDT, CDR2 YNNKEL (reference sequence). CDR3 sequence (DNA): TGTGCCAGCAGCCAAGATCCAAACCTACCGCGAGGAGAGACCCAGTACTTC. Amino acid sequence: CASSQDPNLPRGETQYF.

This clonotype was recorded at least ten times. This rearrangement joins TRBV5-5 to TRBJ1-1; D ambiguous. Trimming cost V 1 base and J 1 base, with 20 bases left between them. This CDR3 contains 18 residues. The germline CDR1 and CDR2 sequences are SGHKS and YYEKEE (reference sequence). CDR3 DNA: TGTGCCAGCAGCTTGACCCCCGGGGAGGCTCGATGGAACACTGAAGCTTTCTTT. Amino acids: CASSLTPGEARWNTEAFF.

This clonotype was counted at least ten times. As DNA, the CDR3 is TGTGCCAGCTCACCGAAAAAAGGGGTTGGTACTGAAGCTTTCTTT. It translates to CASSPKKGVGTEAFF. The chain recombines TRBV18 with TRBJ1-1, with a tentative D call TRBD1 (5 bases). Trimming removed 3 bases from V and 5 bases from J, with 16 bases in between. CDR3 length equals 15 residues. The germline V gene has CDR1 KGHSH and CDR2 LQKENI.

This clonotype was observed at least ten times. The chain combines TRBV20-1 with TRBJ2-7, with D unresolved. CDR1 is DFQATT and CDR2 is SNEGSKA in the germline V gene (reference sequence). The CDR3 runs to 14 residues. V was pared by 5 bases and J by 0 bases, with 14 bases between. CDR3 coding DNA: TGCAGTGCTCAGAAGAGGCTTAGCTCCTACGAGCAGTACTTC. Translated, it gives CSAQKRLSSYEQYF.

This clonotype was recorded at least ten times. V usage is TRBV12-3 or TRBV12-4 and J usage is TRBJ2-1; perhaps TRBD2 as D (5 bases). V lost 0 bases and J lost 3, with 9 bases in between. The CDR3 consists of 15 residues. In nucleotides, the CDR3 is TGTGCCAGCAGTTTAGCGGGAGAGGTCTACAATGAGCAGTTCTTC. It translates to CASSLAGEVYNEQFF.